One sample yielded the 30 T cell receptor beta chains listed below, sequenced in a study of HIV-infected patients and healthy controls. TCRdb reprocessed the 5' RACE reads via MiXCR and lists one record per CDR3 protein. There are about 67,000 distinct CDR3 sequences in the sample; roughly a sixth occur only once, and approximately 5.2% lies in the top ten. What was sequenced was CD4+ T cells from blood. These receptor sequences come from a human donor in good health.

In this sample, this clonotype turned up a few times. V and J are TRBV6-2 or TRBV6-3 and TRBJ2-7; D uncertain. Germline V gene sequence: CDR1 MNHEY, CDR2 SVGEGT. Between the trimmed V and J ends, which lost 6 bases and 4 bases, there was a span of 10 bases. This CDR3 region has 12 residues. The CDR3 here is CASSSQPYEQYF. Written as DNA, the CDR3 is TGTGCCAGCAGCTCCCAACCATACGAGCAGTACTTC.

Comments on this clonotype: A single base separates this from a much larger clone, so it may be a read error. J is TRBJ2-1 and V is TRBV15; unclear D gene. Per the germline V gene, CDR1 is LNHNV and CDR2 is YYDKDF (reference sequence). CDR3 size: 16 residues. V was trimmed by 3 bases and J by 9 bases, leaving 21 bases between them. CDR3 protein: CATSSQAFPGQREQFF. The CDR3 nucleotides are TGTGCCACCAGCAGCCAGGCCTTTCCTGGTCAGCGTGAGCAGTTCTTC.

This clonotype has only one observation. The chain combines TRBV5-1 with TRBJ2-3; 7 bases agree with TRBD1. Germline V CDR1 and CDR2: SGHRS, YFSETQ. V dropped 4 bases and J dropped 0; count of bases not matched to a gene: 5. This CDR3 has 15 residues. The CDR3 DNA sequence: TGCGCCAGCAGCCGGGACAGCACTAGCACAGATACGCAGTATTTT. This codes for CASSRDSTSTDTQYF.

Only a few counts were recorded for this clonotype. V and J are TRBV4-2 and TRBJ1-2; D is possibly TRBD1 (6 bases). CDR3 size: 17 residues. Germline CDR1 is LGHNA and CDR2 is YNFKEQ. V lost 4 bases and J 5 bases, leaving 23 bases between the germline ends. The CDR3 region has the DNA TGTGCCAGCAGCCGGGAGATAGGGGGACTTAACGGATATGGCTACACCTTC. Residues: CASSREIGGLNGYGYTF.

This clonotype was seen a few times. The chain combines TRBV10-3 with TRBJ2-7; 8 bases fit TRBD2. The J segment lost 3 bases and the V segment lost 3 bases, leaving 4 bases of the junction unmatched. The CDR3 consists of 14 residues. Looked up from germline, CDR1 is ENHRY and CDR2 is SYGVKD. DNA of the CDR3: TGTGCCATCAGTGAAAAGCGGGAGAGCTACGAGCAGTACTTC. Protein sequence: CAISEKRESYEQYF.

V and J are TRBV6-1 and TRBJ2-5; TRBD1 aligns across 7 bases. This CDR3 spans 14 amino acids. Germline CDR1 is MNHNS and CDR2 is SASEGT. V shed 7 bases and J 5 bases; nucleotides not matched to a gene: 10. CDR3 in amino acids: CASITTGVGETQYF. CDR3 DNA: TGTGCCAGCATTACCACAGGGGTCGGGGAGACCCAGTACTTC.

This clonotype was observed at least ten times. V usage is TRBV2 and J usage is TRBJ2-3; a possible D gene is TRBD2 (5 bases). The germline V and J ends were trimmed by 9 bases and 1 base, with 14 bases remaining between them. The CDR3 covers 14 residues. CDR1 is SNHLY and CDR2 is FYNNEI in the germline V gene. The CDR3 here is CARGSSGGTDTQYF. The CDR3 bases are TGTGCCAGAGGATCGAGCGGAGGCACAGATACGCAGTATTTT.

This clonotype was observed a few times. This chain uses TRBV30 with TRBJ2-1; 7 nucleotides align to TRBD1. V trimming: 2 bases; J trimming: 6 bases; junction bases outside the gene matches: 1. The CDR3 loop spans 12 amino acids. CDR1 GTSNPN and CDR2 SVGIG come from the germline V gene (reference sequence). The DNA of the CDR3 is TGTGCCTGGAGTAGACAGGGCAATGAGCAGTTCTTC. Its protein product is CAWSRQGNEQFF. Looking up the rest from reference TRBV30 and TRBJ2-1 gives the full variable domain: SQTIHQWPATLVQPVGSPLSLECTVEGTSNPNLYWYRQAAGRGLQLLFYSVGIGQISSEVPQNLSASRPQDRQFILSSKKLLLSDSGFYLCAWSRQGNEQFFGPGTRLTVL.

This clonotype was recorded at least ten times. The chain has TRBV28 and TRBJ1-1, with 7 positions matching TRBD1. CDR3 size: 15 residues. Germline V gene sequence: CDR1 MDHEN, CDR2 SYDVKM. V lost 5 bases to trimming and J lost 8 bases; unmatched junction nucleotides: 14. The DNA for the CDR3 is TGTGCCAGCAGTCTGCAGGGGGGGCAGGGGACCGAAGCTTTCTTT. Protein product: CASSLQGGQGTEAFF.

The CDR3 protein is CASRSGLAGGRVTDTQYF. In nucleotides, the CDR3 is TGTGCCAGCAGATCGGGACTAGCGGGGGGGCGCGTCACAGATACGCAGTATTTT. This chain joins TRBV6-5 and TRBJ2-3, with 16 nucleotides matching TRBD2. The germline V gene encodes CDR1 MNHEY and CDR2 SVGAGI. The CDR3 is made up of 18 amino acids. V trimming: 6 bases; J trimming: 2 bases; junction bases outside the gene matches: 8.

The V and J genes are TRBV7-2 and TRBJ2-7; 8 positions agree with TRBD1. Germline lookup yields CDR1 SGHTA and CDR2 FQGNSA. The ends lost 8 bases at V and 3 bases at J; junction bases unmatched: 0. This CDR3 has 11 residues. Written as DNA, the CDR3 is TGTGCCAGCGGACAGGGCTACGAGCAGTACTTC. It encodes CASGQGYEQYF.

The chain is built from TRBV18 and TRBJ2-5; a weak D match, TRBD2 (5 bases). The CDR3 consists of 18 residues. Germline V CDR1 and CDR2: KGHSH, LQKENI. V lost 4 bases to trimming and J lost 2 bases, with 23 bases between them. The CDR3 DNA reads TGTGCCAGCTCACAGTTCCCTGTTCGAGGGAGTGAACAAGAGACCCAGTACTTC. This encodes CASSQFPVRGSEQETQYF.

There are a few counts of this clonotype. The CDR3 is CSARPRDLYNEQFF. The DNA for the CDR3 is TGCAGTGCTAGGCCCCGGGACCTTTACAATGAGCAGTTCTTC. The rearrangement links TRBV20-1 to TRBJ2-1, with D possibly being TRBD1 or TRBD2 (5 bases each). Germline CDR1 is DFQATT and CDR2 is SNEGSKA (reference sequence). Trimming took off 3 bases at V and 4 bases at J, with 13 bases between the two ends. The CDR3 totals 14 residues.

The chain has TRBV12-3 or TRBV12-4 and TRBJ2-1; D possibly corresponds to TRBD1 (6 bases). Trimming stripped 2 bases from V and 2 bases from J, with 13 bases between. The CDR3 covers 16 residues. As DNA, the CDR3 is TGTGCCAGCAGTTTAATTGGCCAGGGGACCTACAATGAGCAGTTCTTC. Its protein product is CASSLIGQGTYNEQFF.

The chain carries TRBV3-1 and TRBJ2-6, with D possibly being TRBD1 or TRBD2 (5 bases each). The CDR3 contains 17 residues. The germline gives CDR1 LGHDT, CDR2 YNNKEL (reference sequence). The V gene lost 0 bases and the J gene lost 1 base, with 10 bases spanning the gap. The CDR3 nucleotides are TGTGCCAGCAGCCAAGATGAGGGGTTGTCTGGGGCCAACGTCCTGACTTTC. As protein: CASSQDEGLSGANVLTF.

The table lists this clonotype with a few counts. The genes are TRBV6-2 or TRBV6-3 and TRBJ2-1; TRBD2 aligns across 7 bases. Germline lookup yields CDR1 MNHEY and CDR2 SVGEGT. The length of the CDR3 is 22 residues. Trimming took 6 bases from V and 2 from J; bases not matched to a gene: 28. The CDR3 DNA sequence: TGTGCCAGCAGGGGCTTGCCCGGTTTGTCGCGGGGGTTTCTCGGGGCCTACAATGAGCAGTTCTTC. This encodes CASRGLPGLSRGFLGAYNEQFF.

The rearrangement joins TRBV3-1 to TRBJ2-3; D gene ambiguous. The CDR3 covers 12 residues. The ends were cut back, 1 base at V and 4 bases at J, with 3 bases in the middle. Germline CDR1 reads LGHDT; CDR2 reads YNNKEL (reference sequence). CDR3 loop: CASSQVADTQYF. The CDR3 nucleotides are TGTGCCAGCAGCCAAGTTGCAGATACGCAGTATTTT.

This chain uses TRBV19 with TRBJ1-5; D possibly corresponds to TRBD1 (5 bases). V lost 3 bases to trimming and J lost 5 bases, with 14 bases between them. Germline V lookup: CDR1 LNHDA, CDR2 SQIVND (reference sequence). The length of the CDR3 is 15 residues. In nucleotides, the CDR3 is TGTGCCAGTAGTATTGGGGGACCTTCCCATCAGCCCCAGCATTTT. Amino acid sequence: CASSIGGPSHQPQHF.

This clonotype came up a few times. CDR3 DNA: TGCGCCAGCAGCCAAGACGGCGCTACAAATCAGCCCCAGCATTTT. Translated, it gives CASSQDGATNQPQHF. The chain recombines TRBV4-3 with TRBJ1-5; no definite D call. CDR1 and CDR2 from the germline V gene are LGHNA and YSLEER. V gave up 0 bases and J gave up 4 bases, with 10 bases separating them. The CDR3 spans 15 residues.

This clonotype was found a few times. The J gene is TRBJ2-1, the V gene TRBV9, with TRBD2 matching 9 bases. CDR1 and CDR2 (germline): SGDLS, YYNGEE. The CDR3 length is 16 residues. V shed 3 bases and J 0 bases; nucleotides not matched to a gene: 4. The CDR3 DNA reads TGTGCCAGCAGCGCAAATAGCGGGAGCTCCTACAATGAGCAGTTCTTC. Its translation: CASSANSGSSYNEQFF.

The rearrangement links TRBV6-5 to TRBJ1-1, with a possible D match to TRBD1 (5 bases). V shed 5 bases and J shed 6 bases, with 22 bases lying between them. The CDR3 contains 16 residues. Germline V gene data show CDR1 as MNHEY and CDR2 as SVGAGI. In DNA form, the CDR3 reads TGTGCCAGCAGTCCGCTACCGGGGACGATCCCTCCTGAAGCTTTCTTT. Protein: CASSPLPGTIPPEAFF.

CDR3 protein: CATSRDKGVGETQYF. As DNA, the CDR3 is TGTGCCACCAGCAGAGATAAGGGGGTTGGTGAGACCCAGTACTTC. The V and J genes are TRBV15 and TRBJ2-5; the D gene is possibly TRBD1 (6 bases). Germline CDR1 LNHNV, CDR2 YYDKDF (reference sequence). The CDR3 sequence is 15 residues long. Trimming left V 0 bases short and J 5 bases short, with 13 bases between. The full variable domain, its missing parts supplied by reference TRBV15 and TRBJ2-5, is DAMVIQNPRYQVTQFGKPVTLSCSQTLNHNVMYWYQQKSSQAPKLLFHYYDKDFNNEADTPDNFQSRRPNTSFCFLDIRSPGLGDTAMYLCATSRDKGVGETQYFGPGTRLLVL.

This clonotype appeared many times. The rearrangement uses TRBV7-2 and TRBJ2-3; weak D call: TRBD1 (5 bases). V lost 2 bases, J lost 4 bases, and 10 bases lay in between. CDR1 is SGHTA, CDR2 FQGNSA, per germline. The CDR3 contains 14 residues. Here the CDR3 DNA reads TGTGCCAGCAGCTTAAGACAGATCGCAGATACGCAGTATTTT. It yields the protein CASSLRQIADTQYF.

The chain has TRBV11-2 and TRBJ2-7; 10 bases map to TRBD1. Per the germline V gene, CDR1 is SGHAT and CDR2 is FQNNGV. The CDR3 totals 18 residues. Germline trimming cut 5 bases from V and 0 bases from J; bases unmatched to any gene: 13. CDR3 loop: CASSPIRRDRGSSYEQYF. The CDR3 bases are TGTGCCAGCAGCCCCATCCGGAGGGACAGGGGAAGCTCCTACGAGCAGTACTTC.

J is TRBJ2-6 and V is TRBV28; D call uncertain. Germline V gives CDR1 MDHEN, CDR2 SYDVKM. The CDR3 sequence is 15 residues long. V shed 6 bases and J shed 1 base, with 10 bases lying between them. CDR3 amino acids: CASSEPLSGANVLTF. The CDR3 DNA reads TGTGCCAGCAGCGAACCCCTGTCTGGGGCCAACGTCCTGACTTTC.

Regarding this clonotype: The junction does not match germline at one end; this may be a read error. The chain employs TRBV7-7 and TRBJ2-1, with D possibly matching TRBD2 (6 bases). This CDR3 is 16 amino acids long. Per the germline V gene, CDR1 is SSHAT and CDR2 is FNYEAQ (reference sequence). CDR3 amino acids: CASSLDRGSSYNEQFF. The CDR3 nucleotides read TGTGCTAGCAGCTTAGACCGGGGGAGCTCCTACAATGAGCAGTTCTTC.

The chain links TRBV5-1 to TRBJ1-1, with TRBD1 as a possible D gene (5 bases). There are 15 residues in the CDR3. V lost 0 bases, J lost 5 bases, and 14 bases lay in between. The germline V gene encodes CDR1 SGHRS and CDR2 YFSETQ. CDR3 protein: CASSLVGQGGTEAFF. The CDR3 nucleotides are TGCGCCAGCAGCTTGGTTGGTCAGGGCGGGACTGAAGCTTTCTTT.

The V and J genes are TRBV7-9 and TRBJ2-5; 7 bases are a match to TRBD1. The germline V gene has CDR1 SEHNR and CDR2 FQNEAQ (reference sequence). The junction had 6 bases not matched to a gene; V was cut back by 7 bases and J by 4 bases. The CDR3 loop spans 13 amino acids. This chain's CDR3 is CASNRDRAETQYF. As DNA, the CDR3 is TGTGCCAGCAACCGAGACAGGGCAGAGACCCAGTACTTC.

The J gene is TRBJ2-7, the V gene TRBV11-2; 12 bases line up with TRBD1. J gave up 4 bases and V 3 bases, and 4 bases lay outside the gene matches. Looked up from germline, CDR1 is SGHAT and CDR2 is FQNNGV. This CDR3 region has 15 residues. The CDR3 is CASSLGQGAWYEQYF. The CDR3 nucleotides are TGTGCCAGCAGCTTGGGACAGGGGGCGTGGTACGAGCAGTACTTC.

The chain has TRBV7-9 and TRBJ2-7, with D tentatively TRBD1 (7 bases). The CDR3 sequence is 14 residues long. Germline V lookup: CDR1 SEHNR, CDR2 FQNEAQ (reference sequence). The germline V and J ends were trimmed by 5 bases and 3 bases, with 14 bases remaining between them. CDR3 protein: CASSPTGRLYEQYF. The CDR3 coding sequence is TGTGCCAGCAGCCCGACAGGGAGGCTCTACGAGCAGTACTTC.